This entry is about one TCR beta chain. Its antigen is undetermined. The sample belongs to a study of T cell repertoires in cytomegalovirus infection. TCRdb passed the reads through MiXCR, listing each CDR3 protein once. The sample includes hundreds of thousands of distinct CDR3 sequences, roughly 46% of them seen just once. This TCR was recovered from a human donor in good health (CMV status not recorded). Some clones in this sample may be carry-over from other donors' samples. Material: cultured PBMCs, obtained from culture after CMV antigen stimulation.

As DNA, the CDR3 is TGTGCCAGCAGCTTCCAGGGGATAGATGGCTACACCTTC. Amino acids: CASSFQGIDGYTF. The J gene is TRBJ1-2, the V gene TRBV7-2, with D maybe TRBD1 (6 bases). Germline V lookup: CDR1 SGHTA, CDR2 FQGNSA. V was shortened by 3 bases and J by 6 bases, with 11 bases between the two germline ends. The CDR3 has 13 residues.